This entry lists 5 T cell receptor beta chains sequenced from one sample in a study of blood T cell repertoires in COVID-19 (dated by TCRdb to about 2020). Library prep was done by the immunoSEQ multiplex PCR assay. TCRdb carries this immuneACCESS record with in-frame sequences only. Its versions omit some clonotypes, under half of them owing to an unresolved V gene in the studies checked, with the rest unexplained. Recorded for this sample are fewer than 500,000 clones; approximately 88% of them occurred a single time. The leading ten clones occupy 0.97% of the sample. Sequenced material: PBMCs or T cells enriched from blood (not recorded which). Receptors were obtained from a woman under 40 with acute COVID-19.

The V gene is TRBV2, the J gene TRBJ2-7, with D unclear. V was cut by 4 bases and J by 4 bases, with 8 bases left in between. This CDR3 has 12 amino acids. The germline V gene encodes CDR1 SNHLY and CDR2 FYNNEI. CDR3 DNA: TGTGCCAGCAGTGTTCATGAGTACGAGCAGTACTTC. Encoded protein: CASSVHEYEQYF.

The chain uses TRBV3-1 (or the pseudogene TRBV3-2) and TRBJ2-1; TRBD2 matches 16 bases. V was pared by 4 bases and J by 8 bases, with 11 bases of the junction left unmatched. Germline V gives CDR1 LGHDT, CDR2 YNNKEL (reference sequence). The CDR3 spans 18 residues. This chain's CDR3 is CASSPGSGLAGGHDEQFF. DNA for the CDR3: TGTGCCAGCAGCCCAGGCTCGGGACTAGCGGGGGGGCATGATGAGCAGTTCTTC.

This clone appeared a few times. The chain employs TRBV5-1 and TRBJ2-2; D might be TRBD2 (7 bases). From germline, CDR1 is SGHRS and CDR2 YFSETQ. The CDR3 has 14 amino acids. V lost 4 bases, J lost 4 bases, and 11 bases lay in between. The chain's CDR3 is CASSGLGGTGELFF. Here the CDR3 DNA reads TGCGCCAGCAGCGGACTAGGGGGCACCGGGGAGCTGTTTTTT.

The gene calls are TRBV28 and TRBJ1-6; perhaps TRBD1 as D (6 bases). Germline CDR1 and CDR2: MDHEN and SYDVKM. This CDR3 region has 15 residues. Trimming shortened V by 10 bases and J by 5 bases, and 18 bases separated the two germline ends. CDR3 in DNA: TGTGCCACCATAGGGGGGGCAAGAAATAATTCACCCCTCCACTTT. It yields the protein CATIGGARNNSPLHF.

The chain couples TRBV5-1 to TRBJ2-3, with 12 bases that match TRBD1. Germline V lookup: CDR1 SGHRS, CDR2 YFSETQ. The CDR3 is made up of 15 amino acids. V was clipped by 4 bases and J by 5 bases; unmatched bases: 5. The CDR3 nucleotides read TGCGCCAGCAGCCCCCGGGACAGGGGGCGAGATACGCAGTATTTT. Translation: CASSPRDRGRDTQYF.